These 20 T cell receptor beta chains share one sample of origin, sequenced in a study of cytomegalovirus exposure and HLA in healthy donors. Researchers ran the PCR with 60 Vbeta and 13 Jbeta primers. The table came from immunoSEQ multiplex PCR; TCRdb's copy has only in-frame clones and leaves some out. The sample has around 130,000 clones; over 50% are singletons. Sequencing was performed on PBMCs. The receptors shown here come from a woman in her thirties or forties in good health and CMV-seropositive.

This clone was seen a handful of times. The chain recombines TRBV6-5 with TRBJ2-7; a possible D gene is TRBD1 (6 bases). V lost 8 bases and J lost 3, with 14 bases in between. Germline V CDR1 and CDR2: MNHEY, SVGAGI. The CDR3 sequence is 13 residues long. Here the CDR3 reads CASRDTFFYEQYF. The CDR3, as DNA: TGTGCCAGCCGGGACACATTTTTCTACGAGCAGTACTTC.

This clone was counted between two and nine times. The chain has TRBV30 and TRBJ1-4; tentative D call: TRBD1 (5 bases). V dropped 3 bases and J dropped 7 bases, with 12 bases sitting between them. The V gene's germline CDR1 is GTSNPN and CDR2 SVGIG (reference sequence). CDR3 size: 13 residues. The CDR3 DNA reads TGTGCCTGGAGCCCCGGGGGTTCTGAAAAACTGTTTTTT. It specifies CAWSPGGSEKLFF.

The DNA for the CDR3 is TGTGCCAGCAGCCCGCGGGCAGGGGGAACTGGGGCCAACGTCCTGACTTTC. Translating it yields CASSPRAGGTGANVLTF. This chain connects TRBV7-9 to TRBJ2-6, with TRBD1 matching 7 bases. The CDR3 covers 17 residues. Germline values: CDR1 SEHNR, CDR2 FQNEAQ (reference sequence). The V and J ends lost 5 bases and 2 bases, in that order; junction bases with no gene match: 9.

The rearrangement joins TRBV7-2 to TRBJ1-1; D gene unclear. The V and J ends lost 6 bases and 1 base respectively, with 12 bases between them. The germline V gene has CDR1 SGHTA and CDR2 FQGNSA. The CDR3 loop spans 14 amino acids. CDR3 coding DNA: TGTGCCAGCAGAGGAGCACTAACGAACACTGAAGCTTTCTTT. Translating gives CASRGALTNTEAFF.

The V gene is TRBV5-1, the J gene TRBJ2-7, with 9 bases identical to TRBD1. From germline, CDR1 is SGHRS and CDR2 YFSETQ. The CDR3 runs 14 residues. V lost 4 bases to trimming and J lost 7 bases; unmatched junction nucleotides: 9. CDR3 residues: CASSARTGAWEQYF. The DNA of the CDR3 is TGCGCCAGCAGCGCCCGGACAGGGGCGTGGGAGCAGTACTTC.

The sample holds one count of this clone. This chain uses TRBV23-1 with TRBJ1-2, with D unclear. TRBV23-1 has ORF status, its function being uncertain. The CDR3 contains 16 residues. The V gene lost 1 base and the J gene lost 0 bases, with 12 bases spanning the gap. CDR3 sequence reads: CASSQLVRGSNYGYTF. As DNA, the CDR3 is TGCGCCAGCAGTCAATTAGTGAGAGGATCTAACTATGGCTACACCTTC.

As to this clone: A junction end diverges from the germline sequence, so it may reflect a read error. The chain is built from TRBV2 and TRBJ1-2; TRBD1 is a possible D gene (6 bases). There are 13 residues in the CDR3. Looked up from germline, CDR1 is SNHLY and CDR2 is FYNNEI. CDR3 bases: TGTGCCAGCAGTGCAGGGGCCCTCTATGGCTACCCCTTC. The encoded protein is CASSAGALYGYPF.

This sequence joins TRBV18 and TRBJ1-3; TRBD1 is a possible D gene (6 bases). CDR3 length equals 16 residues. Deletions cut 4 bases from V and 2 bases from J, with 15 bases between. CDR1 is KGHSH and CDR2 is LQKENI in the germline V gene. The CDR3 loop is CASSRVRGDTGNTIYF. The CDR3 region has the DNA TGTGCCAGCTCACGGGTCCGGGGGGACACTGGAAACACCATATATTTT.

The chain couples TRBV5-1 to TRBJ1-5, with 11 bases matching TRBD1. The V segment lost 2 bases and the J segment 7 bases; nucleotides outside the gene matches: 2. The CDR3 sequence is 14 residues long. Germline V lookup: CDR1 SGHRS, CDR2 YFSETQ. The CDR3: CASSLGTGGQPQHF. Written as DNA, the CDR3 is TGCGCCAGCAGCTTAGGGACAGGGGGGCAGCCCCAGCATTTT.

In this sample, this clone turned up a few times. CDR3 region: CAWRGQGGMGEQYF. CDR3 nucleotide sequence: TGTGCCTGGCGCGGACAGGGTGGTATGGGCGAGCAGTACTTC. This chain links TRBV30 with TRBJ2-7; 8 nucleotides agree with TRBD1. The ends lost 5 bases at V and 6 bases at J; junction bases unmatched: 12. The CDR3 is 14 amino acids. Germline V CDR1 and CDR2: GTSNPN, SVGIG (reference sequence).

This clone was seen a few times. The V gene is TRBV9, the J gene TRBJ2-3; the D gene is possibly TRBD2 (5 bases). Per the germline V gene, CDR1 is SGDLS and CDR2 is YYNGEE. The CDR3 loop spans 12 amino acids. With 0 bases removed from V and 14 bases from J, the gap between germline ends came to 13 bases. The CDR3 bases are TGTGCCAGCAGCGTAGACGGAGGTATAGTGTATTTT. Translating gives CASSVDGGIVYF.

V is TRBV7-2 and J is TRBJ2-3; 13 bases agree with TRBD2. CDR3 length: 17 residues. V lost 5 bases, J lost 2 bases, and 7 bases stayed unmatched. Germline V CDR1 and CDR2: SGHTA, FQGNSA. The CDR3 nucleotides are TGTGCCAGCAGCCCGAGGACTAGCGGGAGAACCACAGATACGCAGTATTTT. This translates into CASSPRTSGRTTDTQYF.

V usage is TRBV29-1 and J usage is TRBJ1-1, with 10 bases that match TRBD1. V lost 1 base, J lost 7 bases, and 3 bases stayed unmatched. Germline values: CDR1 SQVTM, CDR2 ANQGSEA. The CDR3 runs 13 residues. Here the CDR3 DNA reads TGCAGCGTTGAAGGACAGGGGGCGGTTGAAGCTTTCTTT. Encoded protein: CSVEGQGAVEAFF.

The rearrangement uses TRBV6-4 and TRBJ2-1, with D possibly matching TRBD1 (6 bases). Per the germline V gene, CDR1 is MRHNA and CDR2 is SNTAGT. The CDR3 spans 13 residues. V lost 5 bases and J 7 bases, leaving 12 bases between the germline ends. CDR3 DNA: TGTGCCAGCAGTCGTTCCAGGGGTAATGAGCAGTTCTTC. The encoded protein is CASSRSRGNEQFF.

Comments on this clone: A junction boundary mismatches the germline segment, possibly from a read error. The rearrangement links TRBV27 to TRBJ1-2; 10 nucleotides match TRBD1. CDR3 length equals 15 residues. From germline, CDR1 is MNHEY and CDR2 SMNVEV (reference sequence). CDR3 amino acids: CASSLKGQGPYGYPF. CDR3 bases: TGTGCCAGCAGTTTAAAGGGACAGGGGCCCTATGGCTACCCCTTC.

The chain carries TRBV19 and TRBJ1-2; D might be TRBD1 (5 bases). The germline V and J ends were trimmed by 6 bases and 4 bases, with 18 bases remaining between them. This CDR3 region has 15 residues. CDR1 and CDR2 (germline): LNHDA, SQIVND (reference sequence). The CDR3 region has the DNA TGTGCCAGTAGCGATCGGGGCCTGGGGGGCTATGGCTACACCTTC. Its protein product is CASSDRGLGGYGYTF.

The J gene is TRBJ2-1, the V gene TRBV4-1, with D maybe TRBD2 (6 bases). Looked up from germline, CDR1 is MGHRA and CDR2 is YSYEKL. The CDR3 sequence is 14 residues long. V gave up 0 bases and J gave up 6 bases, with 9 bases separating them. CDR3 region: CASSQELAPNEQFF. The CDR3 bases are TGCGCCAGCAGCCAAGAACTAGCCCCCAATGAGCAGTTCTTC.

This clone has more than one count but fewer than ten. CDR3 in DNA: TGTGCCAGTAGGGTGACAGGGGGCACAGATACGCAGTATTTT. Its protein is CASRVTGGTDTQYF. This chain joins TRBV19 and TRBJ2-3; 8 bases agree with TRBD1. CDR1 is LNHDA and CDR2 is SQIVND in the germline V gene (reference sequence). This CDR3 contains 14 residues. The J segment lost 1 base and the V segment lost 6 bases, leaving 3 bases of the junction unmatched.

CDR3 sequence: CAWSVNPVEKLFF. As DNA, the CDR3 is TGTGCCTGGAGTGTAAATCCGGTTGAAAAACTGTTTTTT. This chain links TRBV30 with TRBJ1-4; D not resolved. CDR3 length: 13 amino acids. Trimming left V 0 bases short and J 7 bases short, with 9 bases between. CDR1 and CDR2 (germline): GTSNPN, SVGIG (reference sequence).

The count of this clone is one. This chain connects TRBV27 to TRBJ2-7; 9 bases are a match to TRBD2. The CDR3 has 16 amino acids. CDR1 is MNHEY and CDR2 is SMNVEV in the germline V gene (reference sequence). With V trimmed by 5 bases and J by 5 bases, 13 bases remained unmatched. Written as DNA, the CDR3 is TGTGCCAGCAGTCCCCCCAGGGCTAGCGGGGTCAACGAGCAGTACTTC. Amino acid sequence: CASSPPRASGVNEQYF.